This passage covers 15 T cell receptor beta chains from one sample sequenced in a study of blood T cell repertoires in COVID-19. The protocol was immunoSEQ multiplex PCR, while the TCRdb copy is restricted to in-frame clones and leaves out a portion. Of roughly 66,000 clones detected, roughly nine tenths appear once; the ten largest clones hold 6% to 8%. Sequenced sample: peripheral blood. The receptors shown here come from a human donor in a cohort sampled during active COVID-19.

The gene calls are TRBV24-1 and TRBJ2-5, with 9 bases that match TRBD1. V shed 5 bases and J 1 base; nucleotides not matched to a gene: 4. Looked up from germline, CDR1 is KGHDR and CDR2 is SFDVKD. The CDR3 consists of 15 residues. CDR3 DNA: TGTGCCACCAGTGCCACAGGGGGCCCCCAAGAGACCCAGTACTTC. Translating gives CATSATGGPQETQYF.

The chain combines TRBV27 with TRBJ1-4; D is possibly TRBD1 (5 bases). The germline V gene has CDR1 MNHEY and CDR2 SMNVEV (reference sequence). The ends were cut back, 3 bases at V and 8 bases at J, with 13 bases in the middle. CDR3 length: 14 amino acids. In nucleotides, the CDR3 is TGTGCCAGCAGTTTCGTGGACCGGGGGGAAAAACTGTTTTTT. Protein sequence: CASSFVDRGEKLFF.

The chain recombines TRBV5-6 with TRBJ1-3; 7 bases fit TRBD1. V was clipped by 2 bases and J by 4 bases; unmatched bases: 3. The CDR3 runs 14 residues. CDR1 is SGHDT, CDR2 YYEEEE, per germline. In DNA form, the CDR3 reads TGTGCCAGCAGCTTACAGGGGTTCGGAAACACCATATATTTT. Translating gives CASSLQGFGNTIYF.

This clone was picked up a small number of times. The J gene is TRBJ2-7, the V gene TRBV2; tentative D call: TRBD2 (5 bases). Between the trimmed V and J ends, which lost 5 bases and 2 bases, there was a span of 16 bases. The CDR3 spans 15 residues. The V gene's germline CDR1 is SNHLY and CDR2 FYNNEI. The CDR3 nucleotides are TGTGCCAGCAGTTCTCCAATGGCCGGGACCTACGAGCAGTACTTC. It is translated as CASSSPMAGTYEQYF.

The gene calls are TRBV5-4 and TRBJ2-7, with D perhaps matching TRBD1 (6 bases). The CDR3 has 15 amino acids. V was cut by 5 bases and J by 5 bases, with 20 bases left in between. The germline CDR1 and CDR2 sequences are SGHNT and YYREEE (reference sequence). CDR3 protein: CASSSIQGIGHEQYF. CDR3 DNA sequence: TGTGCCAGCAGTAGTATACAGGGAATTGGCCACGAGCAGTACTTC.

The V gene is TRBV2, the J gene TRBJ2-7; TRBD1 matches 7 bases. Trimming at V came to 5 bases and at J to 4 bases, leaving 8 bases not matched to a gene. The CDR3 has 14 amino acids. Looked up from germline, CDR1 is SNHLY and CDR2 is FYNNEI. Written as DNA, the CDR3 is TGTGCCAGCAGTAGAGGACAGGTTGCGTACGAGCAGTACTTC. Its protein is CASSRGQVAYEQYF.

This chain uses TRBV28 with TRBJ2-7; TRBD2 matches at 11 bases. The CDR3 consists of 15 residues. J was trimmed by 5 bases and V by 6 bases; bases with no gene match: 9. Germline assignment: CDR1 MDHEN and CDR2 SYDVKM. CDR3 nucleotide sequence: TGTGCCAGCAGGCCGACTAGCGGGACTGCCAACGAGCAGTACTTC. It translates to CASRPTSGTANEQYF.

V usage is TRBV5-1 and J usage is TRBJ2-1; 8 bases match TRBD1. J was trimmed by 3 bases and V by 4 bases; bases with no gene match: 12. The CDR3 spans 17 residues. The germline V gene has CDR1 SGHRS and CDR2 YFSETQ. The DNA of the CDR3 is TGCGCCAGCAGCCGTGGTGTAGGACAGGGTTTCTACAATGAGCAGTTCTTC. Its protein is CASSRGVGQGFYNEQFF.

The chain links TRBV3-1 (or the pseudogene TRBV3-2) to TRBJ2-7; possible D gene TRBD1, 6 bases. Trimming stripped 4 bases from V and 1 base from J, with 23 bases between. There are 18 residues in the CDR3. Germline loops: CDR1 LGHDT, CDR2 YNNKEL (reference sequence). CDR3 sequence reads: CASSPLGFDRTISYEQYF. The CDR3 DNA reads as TGTGCCAGCAGCCCTCTCGGGTTCGACAGGACAATTTCCTACGAGCAGTACTTC.

The chain carries TRBV3-1 (or the pseudogene TRBV3-2) and TRBJ2-3; 11 nucleotides match TRBD2. Germline CDR1 is LGHDT and CDR2 is YNNKEL (reference sequence). This CDR3 region has 19 residues. Trimming cost V 1 base and J 2 bases; bases outside gene matches: 11. The CDR3 reads CASSQVAGGRVSNTDTQYF. Here the CDR3 DNA reads TGTGCCAGCAGCCAAGTAGCGGGGGGGCGTGTTTCCAACACAGATACGCAGTATTTT.

In the case of this clone: Compared with germline, one end of the junction differs, possibly owing to a read error. The chain couples TRBV7-7 to TRBJ2-1; TRBD1 agrees at 9 bases. The germline gives CDR1 SSHAT, CDR2 FNYEAQ (reference sequence). The CDR3 spans 15 residues. CDR3: CASSPGTGINNEQFF. DNA of the CDR3: TGTGCTAGCAGCCCCGGGACAGGGATCAACAATGAGCAGTTCTTC.

This clone came up once. This chain links TRBV28 with TRBJ1-1; unclear D gene. The CDR3 is 11 amino acids. Trimming stripped 10 bases from V and 3 bases from J, with 9 bases between. The germline V gene encodes CDR1 MDHEN and CDR2 SYDVKM. CDR3 sequence reads: CATTGDTEAFF. CDR3 DNA: TGTGCCACCACCGGGGACACTGAAGCTTTCTTT.

The rearrangement links TRBV7-6 to TRBJ1-2; perhaps TRBD1 as D (6 bases). The ends were cut back, 0 bases at V and 8 bases at J, with 22 bases in the middle. Germline assignment: CDR1 SGHVS and CDR2 FNYEAQ. The CDR3 sequence is 17 residues long. The CDR3 region has the DNA TGTGCCAGCAGCTTAGCAATCGGGGGGGCAGGAGCTCACGGCTACACCTTC. It codes for CASSLAIGGAGAHGYTF.

The count of this clone is one. The chain has TRBV4-3 and TRBJ1-3, with TRBD1 as a possible D gene (5 bases). Germline V CDR1 and CDR2: LGHNA, YSLEER. The V gene lost 1 base and the J gene lost 2 bases, with 12 bases spanning the gap. The CDR3 sequence is 16 residues long. The CDR3 nucleotides are TGCGCCAGCAGCCAAGGGGACGGGGGGGCTGGAAACACCATATATTTT. Translation gives CASSQGDGGAGNTIYF.

In this sample, this clone turned up once. V is TRBV30 and J is TRBJ2-1; 8 positions match TRBD2. The CDR3 is made up of 15 amino acids. CDR1 and CDR2 from the germline V gene are GTSNPN and SVGIG (reference sequence). Trimming took 3 bases from V and 0 from J; bases not matched to a gene: 4. CDR3 residues: CAWSDTSGSYNEQFF. The CDR3 nucleotides are TGTGCCTGGAGCGATACTAGCGGCTCCTACAATGAGCAGTTCTTC.